This T cell receptor (beta chain) emerged from a study of blood T cells in healthy people across ages. This clonotype has a handful of counts. Trimming took 5 bases from V and 6 from J; bases not matched to a gene: 8. The CDR3 totals 17 residues. A second PCR, run for about 6 to 12 cycles, used a sample-barcoded 5' primer plus a J-beta primer mix. TCRdb fed the 5' RACE reads into MiXCR, producing one record per CDR3 protein. The data contain about 1 million distinct CDR3 sequences, under 30% of them singletons. These data were likewise used in another study, on T cells of mothers and their children.

Sequencing was done on a sample of blood. The receptor was isolated from a girl aged 2-15 years in good health. The chain uses TRBV12-3 or TRBV12-4 and TRBJ2-3; 16 bases align to TRBD2. The DNA for the CDR3 is TGTGCCAGCAGTCCCCTGGGACTAGCGGGGGGGGTGGATACGCAGTATTTT. Protein: CASSPLGLAGGVDTQYF.